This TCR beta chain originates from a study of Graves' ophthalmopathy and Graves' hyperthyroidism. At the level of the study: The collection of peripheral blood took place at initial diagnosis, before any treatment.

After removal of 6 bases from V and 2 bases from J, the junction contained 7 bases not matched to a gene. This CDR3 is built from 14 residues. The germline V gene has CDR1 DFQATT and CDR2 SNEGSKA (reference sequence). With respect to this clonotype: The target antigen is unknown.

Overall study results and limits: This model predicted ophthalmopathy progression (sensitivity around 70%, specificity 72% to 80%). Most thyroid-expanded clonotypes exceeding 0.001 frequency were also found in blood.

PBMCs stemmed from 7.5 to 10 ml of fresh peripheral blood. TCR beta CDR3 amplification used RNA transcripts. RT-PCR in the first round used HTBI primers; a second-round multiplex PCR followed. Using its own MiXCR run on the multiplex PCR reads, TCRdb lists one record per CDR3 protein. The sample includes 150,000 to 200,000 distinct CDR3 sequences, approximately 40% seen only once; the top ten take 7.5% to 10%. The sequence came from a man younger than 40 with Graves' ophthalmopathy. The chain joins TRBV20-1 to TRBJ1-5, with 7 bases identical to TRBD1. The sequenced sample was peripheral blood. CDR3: CSAQTGHGNQPQHF. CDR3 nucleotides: TGCAGTGCCCAGACAGGGCACGGCAATCAGCCCCAGCATTTT.